This entry lists 27 T cell receptor beta chains sequenced from one sample in a study of blood T cell repertoires in COVID-19. Using immunoSEQ multiplex PCR, the repertoire was profiled, and TCRdb retains in-frame clones only, with some absent. The data contain about 140,000 clones, roughly 80% of them seen just once; the ten biggest clones take up under 9.5%. The sample was peripheral blood. These receptors came from a human donor in a cohort sampled during active COVID-19.

This clone was observed a handful of times. The chain recombines TRBV6-1 with TRBJ2-3; 7 bases fit TRBD1. After removal of 2 bases from V and 1 base from J, the junction contained 0 bases not matched to a gene. This CDR3 comprises 14 residues. CDR1 is MNHNS and CDR2 is SASEGT in the germline V gene. CDR3 nucleotide sequence: TGTGCCAGCAGTGAAACAGGGGGCACAGATACGCAGTATTTT. This sequence encodes CASSETGGTDTQYF.

A single count supports this clone. The junction differs from germline at one of its ends, possibly a read error. The chain uses TRBV7-7 and TRBJ2-3; D gene unclear. The CDR3 is 17 residues long. The V gene's germline CDR1 is SSHAT and CDR2 FNYEAQ (reference sequence). The CDR3 nucleotides are TGTGCTAGCAGCCCCACCTCCACAACCCTAGGAGCAGATACGCAGTATTTT. It is translated as CASSPTSTTLGADTQYF.

The chain links TRBV10-3 to TRBJ2-7; maybe TRBD2 (5 bases). V lost 3 bases, J lost 4 bases, and 7 bases lay in between. The germline CDR1 and CDR2 sequences are ENHRY and SYGVKD. This CDR3 is 12 amino acids long. The CDR3 DNA reads TGTGCCATCAGTGATGGGGAGTACGAGCAGTACTTC. This sequence encodes CAISDGEYEQYF.

This clone is judged medium-sized. The chain combines TRBV7-8 with TRBJ2-7; D might be TRBD2 (5 bases). V was clipped by 3 bases and J by 0 bases, with 12 bases between them. Germline V gives CDR1 SGHVS, CDR2 FQNEAQ. This CDR3 is built from 15 residues. CDR3 protein: CASSLWESSSYEQYF. The CDR3 DNA reads as TGTGCCAGCAGCTTGTGGGAGTCGAGCTCCTACGAGCAGTACTTC. Complete variable domain (other parts from reference TRBV7-8 and TRBJ2-7): GAGVSQSPRYKVAKRGQDVALRCDPISGHVSLFWYQQALGQGPEFLTYFQNEAQLDKSGLPSDRFFAERPEGSVSTLKIQRTQQEDSAVYLCASSLWESSSYEQYFGPGTRLTVT.

This clone has a handful of counts. The chain joins TRBV5-4 to TRBJ1-1, with TRBD1 as a possible D gene (6 bases). Germline V lookup: CDR1 SGHNT, CDR2 YYREEE (reference sequence). V lost 0 bases, J lost 4 bases, and 19 bases lay in between. The CDR3 has 17 residues. The CDR3 coding sequence is TGTGCCAGCAGCTTGGGCGCGGGGGCGGGGCCGACCACTGAAGCTTTCTTT. It translates to CASSLGAGAGPTTEAFF.

This clone came up once. This chain connects TRBV7-6 to TRBJ1-2; D might be TRBD1 (6 bases). Germline values: CDR1 SGHVS, CDR2 FNYEAQ. V lost 2 bases to trimming and J lost 4 bases, with 14 bases between them. The CDR3 spans 15 residues. CDR3 nucleotides: TGTGCCAGCAGCTTATGGCCAGGGGTCGCCTATGGCTACACCTTC. Its protein is CASSLWPGVAYGYTF. Full variable domain (missing parts from reference TRBV7-6 and TRBJ1-2): GAGVSQSPRYKVTKRGQDVALRCDPISGHVSLYWYRQALGQGPEFLTYFNYEAQQDKSGLPNDRFSAERPEGSISTLTIQRTEQRDSAMYRCASSLWPGVAYGYTFGSGTRLTVV.

Points on this clone: Other DNA variants within this sample encode the same CDR3. This chain connects TRBV3-1 (or the pseudogene TRBV3-2) to TRBJ1-2; 8 bases match TRBD1. Germline V gene data show CDR1 as LGHDT and CDR2 as YNNKEL (reference sequence). The CDR3 contains 13 residues. V was pared by 4 bases and J by 4 bases, with 2 bases of the junction left unmatched. The chain's CDR3 is CASSPTGGYGYTF. CDR3 DNA sequence: TGTGCCAGCAGCCCAACAGGGGGCTATGGCTACACCTTC.

The CDR3 is CASSYSPETGGLTQHF. The CDR3 DNA sequence: TGTGCCAGCAGTTACTCTCCCGAGACAGGTGGCCTTACCCAGCATTTT. V is TRBV6-6 and J is TRBJ1-5, with D possibly TRBD1 on 6 matching bases. V dropped 0 bases and J dropped 11 bases, with 20 bases sitting between them. The CDR3 runs 16 residues. The V gene's germline CDR1 is MNHNY and CDR2 SVGAGI (reference sequence).

The rearrangement uses TRBV13 and TRBJ2-7; 9 positions agree with TRBD1. CDR3 size: 16 residues. Germline V gene data show CDR1 as PRHDT and CDR2 as FYEKMQ (reference sequence). V was pared by 6 bases and J by 3 bases, with 12 bases of the junction left unmatched. This chain's CDR3 is CASSITNRGRVYEQYF. CDR3 nucleotide sequence: TGTGCCAGCAGTATTACGAACAGGGGGCGCGTCTACGAGCAGTACTTC.

V gene TRBV21-1 combines with J gene TRBJ1-5. TRBV21-1 is deemed a pseudogene. This CDR3 has 11 amino acids. This chain's CDR3 is CASSRGQPQHF. The CDR3 coding sequence is TGTGCCAGCAGCAGAGGTCAGCCCCAGCATTTT.

The gene calls are TRBV19 and TRBJ2-1; D may be TRBD2 (7 bases). This CDR3 contains 15 residues. V was shortened by 2 bases and J by 0 bases, with 8 bases between the two germline ends. Germline V gene sequence: CDR1 LNHDA, CDR2 SQIVND (reference sequence). In DNA, the CDR3 is TGTGCCAGTAGTATAAGGGGGGGCTCCTACAATGAGCAGTTCTTC. Amino acid sequence: CASSIRGGSYNEQFF.

V is TRBV24-1 and J is TRBJ2-5; 10 bases are shared with TRBD1. Germline V lookup: CDR1 KGHDR, CDR2 SFDVKD. J was trimmed by 1 base and V by 4 bases; bases with no gene match: 2. This CDR3 has 15 amino acids. The CDR3 region has the DNA TGTGCCACCAGTGACAGGACAGGGGGCCAAGAGACCCAGTACTTC. Translated, it gives CATSDRTGGQETQYF.

The rearrangement joins TRBV18 to TRBJ1-1; 11 positions match TRBD1. There are 15 residues in the CDR3. The V segment lost 4 bases and the J segment 1 base; nucleotides outside the gene matches: 2. The V gene's germline CDR1 is KGHSH and CDR2 LQKENI. The CDR3 here is CASSLGTGGNTEAFF. The DNA for the CDR3 is TGTGCCAGCTCACTGGGGACAGGGGGGAACACTGAAGCTTTCTTT.

The J gene is TRBJ2-6, the V gene TRBV5-1; D possibly corresponds to TRBD1 (6 bases). The CDR3 contains 17 residues. CDR1 is SGHRS, CDR2 YFSETQ, per germline. V was shortened by 4 bases and J by 0 bases, with 14 bases between the two germline ends. The DNA for the CDR3 is TGCGCCAGCAGCCCGGACAGAGCCGGCTCTGGGGCCAACGTCCTGACTTTC. Translation gives CASSPDRAGSGANVLTF.

The genes are TRBV27 and TRBJ2-7; D may be TRBD2 (5 bases). The germline V gene encodes CDR1 MNHEY and CDR2 SMNVEV (reference sequence). Trimming shortened V by 6 bases and J by 2 bases, and 20 bases separated the two germline ends. This CDR3 has 16 amino acids. The CDR3: CASSRRPGIGTYEQYF. The CDR3 coding sequence is TGTGCCAGCAGCCGGAGGCCGGGGATCGGGACCTACGAGCAGTACTTC.

The V call is TRBV25-1, the J call TRBJ2-5, with D perhaps TRBD1 (5 bases). The CDR3 loop spans 14 amino acids. Germline V gives CDR1 MGHDK, CDR2 SYGVNS. Trimming removed 3 bases from V and 2 bases from J, with 10 bases in between. The CDR3 coding sequence is TGTGCCAGCAGTGAGACAGAGCCGCAAGAGACCCAGTACTTC. Its protein product is CASSETEPQETQYF.

The chain is built from TRBV6-4 and TRBJ1-2, with 7 bases matching TRBD1. V shed 5 bases and J 4 bases; nucleotides not matched to a gene: 7. The length of the CDR3 is 14 residues. Looked up from germline, CDR1 is MRHNA and CDR2 is SNTAGT. The CDR3 protein is CASSKDRVAYGYTF. CDR3 bases: TGTGCCAGCAGTAAAGACAGGGTTGCCTATGGCTACACCTTC.

The V call is TRBV29-1, the J call TRBJ2-1; 9 nucleotides match TRBD1. CDR3 length equals 13 residues. The V and J ends lost 4 bases and 6 bases, in that order; junction bases with no gene match: 4. CDR1 and CDR2 (germline): SQVTM, ANQGSEA. Written as DNA, the CDR3 is TGCAGCGTTGCTGGGACAGGGAGCAATGAGCAGTTCTTC. Its protein product is CSVAGTGSNEQFF.

Remarks on this clone: Sequence at one end of the junction differs from germline and may be a read error. This chain links TRBV7-7 with TRBJ2-5, with a possible D match to TRBD2 (6 bases). The CDR3 is 14 residues long. Germline assignment: CDR1 SSHAT and CDR2 FNYEAQ (reference sequence). The CDR3 nucleotides read TGTGCTAGCAGCCAAGCCGGGACTTTAGAGACCCAGTACTTC. Protein sequence: CASSQAGTLETQYF.

The V call is TRBV5-4, the J call TRBJ2-2; TRBD1 aligns across 7 bases. CDR3 size: 15 residues. From germline, CDR1 is SGHNT and CDR2 YYREEE (reference sequence). V was pared by 4 bases and J by 2 bases, with 5 bases of the junction left unmatched. Written as DNA, the CDR3 is TGTGCCAGCAGCCCGGGACAGTCCAACACCGGGGAGCTGTTTTTT. Translation: CASSPGQSNTGELFF.

This chain uses TRBV9 with TRBJ1-4; the D is unclear. CDR3 length equals 15 residues. Trimming shortened V by 4 bases and J by 0 bases, and 10 bases separated the two germline ends. CDR1 is SGDLS and CDR2 is YYNGEE in the germline V gene. CDR3 DNA sequence: TGTGCCAGCAGCCCCCACAGTGCAACTAATGAAAAACTGTTTTTT. Translated: CASSPHSATNEKLFF.

The chain is built from TRBV7-9 and TRBJ2-1, with 8 bases matching TRBD1. Germline trimming cut 5 bases from V and 7 bases from J; bases unmatched to any gene: 10. The CDR3 covers 15 residues. Germline-derived CDR1 and CDR2 are SEHNR and FQNEAQ (reference sequence). The CDR3 sequence is CASSRGQGVGNEQFF. CDR3 nucleotide sequence: TGTGCCAGCAGCCGAGGACAGGGAGTAGGGAATGAGCAGTTCTTC.

DNA for the CDR3: TGTGCCAGCAGCTTGAGGGGTCAGCCCCAGCATTTT. Amino acid sequence: CASSLRGQPQHF. This sequence joins TRBV5-6 and TRBJ1-5, with TRBD1 as a possible D gene (5 bases). V was clipped by 1 base and J by 6 bases, with 5 bases between them. This CDR3 has 12 residues. CDR1 is SGHDT, CDR2 YYEEEE, per germline.

This rearrangement joins TRBV6-5 to TRBJ2-3, with TRBD2 as a possible D gene (7 bases). Between the trimmed V and J ends, which lost 4 bases and 0 bases, there was a span of 11 bases. CDR3 length: 15 amino acids. Germline CDR1 and CDR2: MNHEY and SVGAGI. The DNA of the CDR3 is TGTGCCAGCAGTTTGGGGGGGGCAAGCACAGATACGCAGTATTTT. It specifies CASSLGGASTDTQYF.

This sequence joins TRBV7-3 and TRBJ1-6; TRBD1 matches at 7 bases. With 5 bases clipped from V and 6 bases from J, the junction kept 10 bases outside the gene matches. Per germline, CDR1 SGHTA and CDR2 FQGTGA. The CDR3 has 16 amino acids. The CDR3 DNA sequence: TGTGCCAGCAGCCACCAGGGGGGACGAACTAATTCACCCCTCCACTTT. It specifies CASSHQGGRTNSPLHF.

J is TRBJ1-2 and V is TRBV6-5; no clear D gene. The CDR3 totals 14 residues. The germline gives CDR1 MNHEY, CDR2 SVGAGI. V was shortened by 5 bases and J by 2 bases, with 12 bases between the two germline ends. This CDR3 is CASSPPAGNYGYTF. The CDR3 coding sequence is TGTGCCAGCAGTCCCCCGGCGGGGAACTATGGCTACACCTTC.

The sample holds one count of this clone. The V gene is TRBV5-1, the J gene TRBJ2-2; 9 nucleotides match TRBD2. V lost 9 bases, J lost 4 bases, and 7 bases stayed unmatched. CDR1 is SGHRS and CDR2 is YFSETQ in the germline V gene. The CDR3 length is 14 residues. CDR3 region: CAMREGITTGELFF. The CDR3 region has the DNA TGCGCCATGCGGGAGGGCATAACCACCGGGGAGCTGTTTTTT.